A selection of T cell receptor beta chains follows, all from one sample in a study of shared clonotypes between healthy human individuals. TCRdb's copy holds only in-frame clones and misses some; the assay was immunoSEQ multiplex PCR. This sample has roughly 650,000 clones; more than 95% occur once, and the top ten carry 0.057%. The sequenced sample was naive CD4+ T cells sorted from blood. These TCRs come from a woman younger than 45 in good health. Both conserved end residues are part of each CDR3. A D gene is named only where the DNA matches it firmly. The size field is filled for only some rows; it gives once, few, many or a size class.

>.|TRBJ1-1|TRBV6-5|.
TGTGCCAGCAGTTACGGGGGTCTCAGAGCTTTCTTT
CASSYGGLRAFF
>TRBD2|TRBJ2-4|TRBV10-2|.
TGCGCCAGCAGGATAGCGGGGGTAGCCAAAAACATTCAGTACTTC
CASRIAGVAKNIQYF
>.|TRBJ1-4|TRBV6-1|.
TGTGCCAGCAGTGAAATTTTTACCGGAAGCAATGAAAAACTGTTTTTT
CASSEIFTGSNEKLFF
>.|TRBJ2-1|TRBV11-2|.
TGTGCCAGCGGGCCCCAGAACAATGAGCAGTTCTTC
CASGPQNNEQFF
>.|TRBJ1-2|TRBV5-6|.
TGTGCCAGCAGCTTCGCCTCAAACTATGGCTACACCTTC
CASSFASNYGYTF
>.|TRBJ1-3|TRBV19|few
TGTGCCAGTAGTATTGGGGGCTCTGGAAACACCATATATTTT
CASSIGGSGNTIYF
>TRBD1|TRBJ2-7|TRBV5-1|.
TGCGCCAGCAGCTGGGGGACAGCTAGCTCCTACGAGCAGTACTTC
CASSWGTASSYEQYF
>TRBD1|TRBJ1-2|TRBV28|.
TGTGCCAGCAGTATGGACAGGGCCGGCGGCTACACCTTC
CASSMDRAGGYTF
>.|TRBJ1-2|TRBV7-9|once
TGTGCCAGCAGCCCCCCCAGGGTCGACAACTATGGCTACACCTTC
CASSPPRVDNYGYTF
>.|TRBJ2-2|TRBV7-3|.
TGTGCCAGCAGCTTAGGTACATTCACCGGGGAGCTGTTTTTT
CASSLGTFTGELFF
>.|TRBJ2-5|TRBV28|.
TGTGCCAGCAGTCTCCTAGCCTTACAAGAGACCCAGTACTTC
CASSLLALQETQYF
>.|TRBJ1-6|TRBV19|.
TGTGCCAGTAGTACTCAAGGGCAGTATAATTCACCCCTCCACTTT
CASSTQGQYNSPLHF
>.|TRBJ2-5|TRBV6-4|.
TGTGCCAGCAGGGAGAACCGCAGGCAGTACTTC
CASRENRRQYF
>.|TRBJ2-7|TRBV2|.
TGTGCCAGCAGTGCTGGGGGCTACGAGCAGTACTTC
CASSAGGYEQYF
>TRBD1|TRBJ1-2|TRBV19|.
TGTGCCAGTAGTATTTCCCAGGGGGCCTATGGCTACACCTTC
CASSISQGAYGYTF
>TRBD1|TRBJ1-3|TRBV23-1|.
TGCGCCAGCAGTCAGGACAGGGCTGGAAACACCATATATTTT
CASSQDRAGNTIYF
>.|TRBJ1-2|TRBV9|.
TGTGCCAGCAGCCCCCACCGGGGGGAATATGGCTACACCTTC
CASSPHRGEYGYTF
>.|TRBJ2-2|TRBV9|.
TGTGCCAGCAGACTGGGAGGAACGAACACCGGGGAGCTGTTTTTT
CASRLGGTNTGELFF
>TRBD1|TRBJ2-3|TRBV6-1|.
TGTGCCAGCAGTGAAGTACAGGGGGCGGGAGATACGCAGTATTTT
CASSEVQGAGDTQYF
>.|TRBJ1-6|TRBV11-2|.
TGTGCCAGCAGCTTAGTCCGGGATTCATCCCTCCACTTT
CASSLVRDSSLHF
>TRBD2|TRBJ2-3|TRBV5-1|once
TGCGCCAGCAGCACTAGCGGGACGAATACGCAGTATTTT
CASSTSGTNTQYF
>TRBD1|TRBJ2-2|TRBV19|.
TGTGCCAGCATGGGATTGGGGACAGGGGACCGGGAGCTGTTTTTT
CASMGLGTGDRELFF
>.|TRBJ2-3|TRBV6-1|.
TGTGCCAGCTCCGTGGGGCGAACGCAGTATTTT
CASSVGRTQYF
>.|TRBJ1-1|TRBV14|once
TGTGCCAGCAGCCAAGTGCATCGGCAGAAAGACACTGAAGCTTTCTTT
CASSQVHRQKDTEAFF
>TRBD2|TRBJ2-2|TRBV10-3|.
TGTGCCATCGGAGGGCGGGAGATGGGCACCGGGGAGCTGTTTTTT
CAIGGREMGTGELFF
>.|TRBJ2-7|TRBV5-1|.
TGCGCCAGCAGCTTGAAGGGATCCCACGAGCAGTACTTC
CASSLKGSHEQYF
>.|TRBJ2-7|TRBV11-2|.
TGTGCCAGCAGCCCGTCCCGGGACTTTTTTTACGAGCAGTACTTC
CASSPSRDFFYEQYF
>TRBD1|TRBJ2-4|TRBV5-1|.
TGCGCCAGCAGCTACCTTACAGGGGAAGGTGCCAAAAACATTCAGTACTTC
CASSYLTGEGAKNIQYF
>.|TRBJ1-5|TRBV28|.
TGTGCCAGCCGGGGCAGCAATCAGCCCCAGCATTTT
CASRGSNQPQHF
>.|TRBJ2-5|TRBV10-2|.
TGCGCCAGCAGTGAATCAGGGGCGTTCGAGGTGCAGTACTTC
CASSESGAFEVQYF
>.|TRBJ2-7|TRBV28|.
TGTGCCAGCAGTTCAGTCTCGGGGTTTTACGAGGTGCAGTACTTC
CASSSVSGFYEVQYF
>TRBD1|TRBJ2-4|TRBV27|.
TGTGCCAGCAGTCAAAAGACAGGGGTCTCGGGCATTCAGTACTTC
CASSQKTGVSGIQYF
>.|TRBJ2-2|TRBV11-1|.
TGTGCCAGCAGCTTAATCCGGGCAGTGACCACCGGGGAGCTGTTTTTT
CASSLIRAVTTGELFF
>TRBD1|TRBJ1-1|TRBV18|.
TGTGCCAGCTCAAGCTCCGGGACAGGGTCTCCTGAAGCTTTCTTT
CASSSSGTGSPEAFF
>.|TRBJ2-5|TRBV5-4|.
TGTGCCAGCAGCTTGGTTATGGACCGAGAGACCCAGTACTTC
CASSLVMDRETQYF
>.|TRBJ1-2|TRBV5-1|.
TGCGCCAGCAGCACCTCAGACTATGGCTACACCTTC
CASSTSDYGYTF
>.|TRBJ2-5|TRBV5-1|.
TGCGCCAGCAGCTTGACGGAGCAACAGACCCAGTACTTC
CASSLTEQQTQYF
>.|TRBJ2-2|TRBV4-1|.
TGCGCCAGCAGCCAAGCGCCTAGAGATTCGGGGGAGCTGTTTTTT
CASSQAPRDSGELFF
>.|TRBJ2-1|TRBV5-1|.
TGCGCCAGCAGCTTGGACCAGCCCTCCTACAATGAGCAGTTCTTC
CASSLDQPSYNEQFF
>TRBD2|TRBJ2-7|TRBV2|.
TGTGCCAGCAACACCGGGACTAGCGGCATCGAGCAGTACTTC
CASNTGTSGIEQYF
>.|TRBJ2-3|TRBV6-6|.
TGTGCCAGCAGTTACGCGACAGCGACAGATACGCAGTATTTT
CASSYATATDTQYF
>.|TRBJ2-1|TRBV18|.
TGTGCCAGCTCGCCCCAGGGGAATGAGCAGTTCTTC
CASSPQGNEQFF
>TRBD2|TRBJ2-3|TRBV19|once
TGTGCCAGTAGTATAGTGTCAGCGGGAGCAACAGATACGCAGTATTTT
CASSIVSAGATDTQYF
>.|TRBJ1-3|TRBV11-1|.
TGTGCCAGCAGTTTCAGCCACTCTGGAAACACCATATATTTT
CASSFSHSGNTIYF
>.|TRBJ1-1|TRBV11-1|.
TGTGCCAGCAGCTTAGAGGGGGGGACTGAAGCTTTCTTT
CASSLEGGTEAFF
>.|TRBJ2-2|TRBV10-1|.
TGCGCCAGCAGCGGCGGGAACACCGGGGAGCTGTTTTTT
CASSGGNTGELFF
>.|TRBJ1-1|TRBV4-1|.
TGCGCCAGCAGCCAAGAAGTAAAGCTGCGGAACACTGAAGCTTTCTTT
CASSQEVKLRNTEAFF
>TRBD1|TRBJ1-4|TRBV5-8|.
TGTGCCGGCAACGCAGGGGGTTCGAATGAAAAACTGTTTTTT
CAGNAGGSNEKLFF
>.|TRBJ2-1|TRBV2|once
TGTGCCAGCAGTGAAGGCTCCTACAATGAGCAGTTCTTC
CASSEGSYNEQFF
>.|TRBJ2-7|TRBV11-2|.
TGTGCCAGCAGCTTAGATCGGGCAGGGGCCAAGTACCTGACATCCTACGAGCAGTACTTC
CASSLDRAGAKYLTSYEQYF
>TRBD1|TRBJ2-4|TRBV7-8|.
TGTGCCAGCAGCTTCCGGACAGGAAACATTCAGTACTTC
CASSFRTGNIQYF
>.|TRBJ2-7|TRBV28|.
TGTGCCAGCGAACAGCACTACGAGCAGTACTTC
CASEQHYEQYF
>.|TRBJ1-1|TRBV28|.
TGTGCCAGCAGCGGGCAGCGCACTGAAGCTTTCTTT
CASSGQRTEAFF
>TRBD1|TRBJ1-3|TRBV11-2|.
TGTGCCAGCAGCTCGGGACAGGGAACTGGAAACACCATATATTTT
CASSSGQGTGNTIYF
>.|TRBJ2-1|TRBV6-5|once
TGTGCCAGCAGTGGCGACGTGACTAACTACAATGAGCAGTTCTTC
CASSGDVTNYNEQFF
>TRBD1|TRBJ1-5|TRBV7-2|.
TGTGCCAGCAGCCAAGGACAGGGGAGGCAGCCCCAGCATTTT
CASSQGQGRQPQHF
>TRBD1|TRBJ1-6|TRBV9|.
TGTGCCAGCAGCCCTCAGACAGGGGGTGGTAATTCACCCCTCCACTTT
CASSPQTGGGNSPLHF